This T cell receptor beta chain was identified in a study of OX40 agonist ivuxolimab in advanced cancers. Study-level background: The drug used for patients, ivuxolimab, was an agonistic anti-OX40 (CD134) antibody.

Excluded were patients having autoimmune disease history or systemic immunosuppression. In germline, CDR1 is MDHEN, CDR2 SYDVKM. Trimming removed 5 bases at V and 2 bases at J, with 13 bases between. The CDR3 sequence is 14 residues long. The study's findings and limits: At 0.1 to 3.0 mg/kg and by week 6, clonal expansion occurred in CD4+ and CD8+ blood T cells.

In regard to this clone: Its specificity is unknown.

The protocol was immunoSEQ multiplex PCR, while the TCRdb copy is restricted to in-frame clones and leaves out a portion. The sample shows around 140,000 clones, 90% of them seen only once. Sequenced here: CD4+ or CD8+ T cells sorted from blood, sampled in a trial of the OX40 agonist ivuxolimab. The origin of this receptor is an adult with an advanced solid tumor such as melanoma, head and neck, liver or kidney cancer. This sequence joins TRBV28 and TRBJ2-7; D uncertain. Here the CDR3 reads CASSRPDVPYEQYF. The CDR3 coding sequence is TGTGCCAGCAGTCGCCCGGACGTCCCCTACGAGCAGTACTTC.